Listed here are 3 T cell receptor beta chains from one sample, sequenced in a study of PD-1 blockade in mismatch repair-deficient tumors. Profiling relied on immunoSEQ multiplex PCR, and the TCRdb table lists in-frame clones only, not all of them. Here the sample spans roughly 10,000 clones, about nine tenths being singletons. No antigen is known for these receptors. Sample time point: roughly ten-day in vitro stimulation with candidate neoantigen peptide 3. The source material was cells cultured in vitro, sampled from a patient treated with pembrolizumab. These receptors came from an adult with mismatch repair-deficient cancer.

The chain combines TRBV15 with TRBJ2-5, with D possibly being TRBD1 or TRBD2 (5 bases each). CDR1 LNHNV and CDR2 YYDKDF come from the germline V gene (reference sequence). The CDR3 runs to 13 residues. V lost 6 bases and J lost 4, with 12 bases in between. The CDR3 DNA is TGTGCCACCAGGGTCTCTGGGGGAGAGACCCAGTACTTC. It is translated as CATRVSGGETQYF. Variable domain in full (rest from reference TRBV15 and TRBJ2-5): DAMVIQNPRYQVTQFGKPVTLSCSQTLNHNVMYWYQQKSSQAPKLLFHYYDKDFNNEADTPDNFQSRRPNTSFCFLDIRSPGLGDTAMYLCATRVSGGETQYFGPGTRLLVL.

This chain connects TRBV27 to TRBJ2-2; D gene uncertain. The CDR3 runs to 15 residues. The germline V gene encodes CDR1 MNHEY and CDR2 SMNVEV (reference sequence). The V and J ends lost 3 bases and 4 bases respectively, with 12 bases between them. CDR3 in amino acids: CASSFSLGSTGELFF. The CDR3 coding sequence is TGTGCCAGCAGTTTCTCCCTGGGTAGCACCGGGGAGCTGTTTTTT.

The CDR3 coding sequence is TGTGCCAGCAGTTTACAGGGCCGAAACTATGGCTACACCTTC. Translation: CASSLQGRNYGYTF. The rearrangement joins TRBV28 to TRBJ1-2; D is possibly TRBD1 (5 bases). Deletions cut 2 bases from V and 2 bases from J, with 9 bases between. CDR3 length equals 14 residues. The germline gives CDR1 MDHEN, CDR2 SYDVKM.